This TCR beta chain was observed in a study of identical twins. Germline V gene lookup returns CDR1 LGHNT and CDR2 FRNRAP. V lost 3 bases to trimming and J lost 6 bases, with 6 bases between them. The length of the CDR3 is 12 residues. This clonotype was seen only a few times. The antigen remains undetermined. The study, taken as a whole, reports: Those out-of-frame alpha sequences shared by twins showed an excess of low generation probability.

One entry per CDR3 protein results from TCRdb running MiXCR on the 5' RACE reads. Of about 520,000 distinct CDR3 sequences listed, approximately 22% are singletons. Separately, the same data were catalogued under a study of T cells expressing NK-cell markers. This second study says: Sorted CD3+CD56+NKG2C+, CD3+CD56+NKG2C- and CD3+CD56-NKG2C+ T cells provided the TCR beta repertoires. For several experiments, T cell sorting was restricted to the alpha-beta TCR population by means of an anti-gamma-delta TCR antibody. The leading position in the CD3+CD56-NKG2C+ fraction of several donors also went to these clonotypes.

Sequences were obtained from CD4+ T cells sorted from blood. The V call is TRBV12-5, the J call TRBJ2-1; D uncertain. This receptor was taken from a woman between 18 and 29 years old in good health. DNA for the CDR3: TGTGCTAGTGGTTTACAAGTCAATGAGCAGTTCTTC. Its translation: CASGLQVNEQFF.